This is a list of T cell receptor beta chains from one sample in a study of OX40 agonist ivuxolimab in advanced cancers. Clones were read by immunoSEQ multiplex PCR, and TCRdb kept only the in-frame ones, dropping some. The data contain about 49,000 clones, 60% to 80% of them singletons. Here the sequenced sample was CD4+ or CD8+ T cells sorted from blood, taken in a trial of the OX40 agonist ivuxolimab. These TCRs come from an adult with an advanced solid tumor such as melanoma, head and neck, liver or kidney cancer. Each CDR3 is given with its conserved first and last residue. The D gene is left open where the match is weak. Not all rows give a size; the values are once, few, many and, for expanded clones, a class.

>TRBV18|TRBD1|NA|TRBJ1-5
CASSPPIDRAPQHF
TGTGCCAGCTCACCACCGATTGACAGGGCGCCCCAGCATTTT
>TRBV7-2|NA|NA|TRBJ2-5
CASSLRGPETQYF
TGTGCCAGCAGCTTAAGAGGGCCAGAGACCCAGTACTTC
>TRBV9|NA|NA|TRBJ1-2
CASSFHARANYGYTF
TGTGCCAGCAGCTTCCATGCGAGAGCTAACTATGGCTACACCTTC
>TRBV7-9|TRBD1|NA|TRBJ1-2
CASSLGTGGRGYTF
TGTGCCAGCAGCTTAGGCACAGGGGGTAGGGGCTACACCTTC
>TRBV2|TRBD2|NA|TRBJ2-1
CASSYGLAGGPSNEQFF
TGTGCCAGCAGTTACGGACTAGCGGGAGGGCCCTCGAATGAGCAGTTCTTC
>TRBV25-1|NA|NA|TRBJ2-2
CASRVRGTGELFF
TGTGCCAGCAGGGTTAGGGGCACCGGGGAGCTGTTTTTT
>TRBV6-9|NA|NA|TRBJ1-1
CASSYGRTQAEAFF
TGTGCCAGCAGTTATGGAAGAACACAGGCTGAAGCTTTCTTT
>TRBV10-2|TRBD1|NA|TRBJ1-1
CASSERGQGLNTEAFF
TGCGCCAGCAGTGAGAGGGGACAGGGGCTGAACACTGAAGCTTTCTTT
>TRBV9|TRBD1|NA|TRBJ1-2
CASSVLGSGTGGNYGYTF
TGTGCCAGCAGCGTACTGGGGAGTGGGACAGGGGGTAACTATGGCTACACCTTC
>TRBV15|TRBD1|NA|TRBJ1-4
CATSPSDRGRHEKLFF
TGTGCCACCAGCCCCTCGGACAGGGGGCGACATGAAAAACTGTTTTTT
>TRBV30|NA|NA|TRBJ1-1
CAWSPRRTEAFF
TGTGCCTGGAGCCCCAGGAGAACTGAAGCTTTCTTT
>TRBV7-2|NA|NA|TRBJ2-7
CASSLDRSGVMTPYEQYF
TGTGCCAGCAGCTTAGATCGGTCGGGTGTGATGACCCCCTACGAGCAGTACTTC
>TRBV28|NA|NA|TRBJ1-2
CASIESGGVNYGYTF
TGTGCCAGCATCGAAAGCGGAGGGGTGAACTATGGCTACACCTTC
>TRBV5-6|NA|NA|TRBJ2-7
CASSSEGLNSYEQYF
TGTGCCAGCAGCTCGGAGGGCCTGAACTCCTACGAGCAGTACTTC
>TRBV27|TRBD1|NA|TRBJ2-7
CASSQDRDRGRGQYF
TGTGCCAGCAGCCAGGACCGGGACAGGGGGCGCGGGCAGTACTTC
>TRBV7-3|TRBD2|NA|TRBJ2-1
CASSSASGATYNEQFF
TGTGCCAGCAGCTCAGCGAGCGGGGCTACATACAATGAGCAGTTCTTC
>TRBV15|NA|NA|TRBJ1-2
CATSRGGEESTYGYTF
TGTGCCACCAGCCGGGGGGGAGAAGAATCAACTTACGGCTACACCTTC
>TRBV7-9|TRBD1|NA|TRBJ2-7
CASSLGTGGKEQYF
TGTGCCAGCAGCTTAGGGACAGGGGGCAAGGAGCAGTACTTC
>TRBV28|NA|NA|TRBJ2-5
CASSLAGSQETQYF
TGTGCCAGCAGTTTAGCCGGCAGTCAAGAGACCCAGTACTTC
>TRBV6-5|NA|once|TRBJ1-2
CASSRGDTNYGYTF
TGTGCCAGCAGTCGTGGAGACACTAACTATGGCTACACCTTC
>TRBV10-3|NA|few|TRBJ1-6
CAISESTLGKDFSYNSPLHF
TGTGCCATCAGTGAGTCGACCCTTGGGAAAGATTTCTCCTATAATTCACCCCTCCACTTT
>TRBV5-1|NA|few|TRBJ1-1
CASSLVGQGEAFF
TGCGCCAGCAGCTTGGTGGGGCAAGGTGAAGCTTTCTTT
>TRBV16|NA|NA|TRBJ2-6
CASSQLGVANVLTF
TGTGCCAGCAGCCAACTTGGAGTCGCCAACGTCCTGACTTTC
>TRBV18|TRBD1|NA|TRBJ2-2
CASSPRTGNAGELFF
TGTGCCAGCTCACCCCGGACAGGGAATGCCGGGGAGCTGTTTTTT
>TRBV7-9|TRBD1|NA|TRBJ1-1
CASSSTGRGTEAFF
TGTGCCAGCAGCTCGACAGGGAGAGGGACTGAAGCTTTCTTT
>TRBV30|NA|NA|TRBJ2-2
CAWGQNTGELFF
TGTGCCTGGGGACAGAACACCGGGGAGCTGTTTTTT
>TRBV11-3|NA|NA|TRBJ2-1
CASSSRDPSSYNEQFF
TGTGCCAGCAGTTCCAGGGACCCGAGCTCCTACAATGAGCAGTTCTTC
>TRBV30|NA|NA|TRBJ1-1
CAWVRRARNTEAFF
TGTGCCTGGGTCCGCCGGGCGAGGAACACTGAAGCTTTCTTT
>TRBV27|TRBD1|NA|TRBJ2-3
CASSLNVQGPGTDTQYF
TGTGCCAGCAGTTTAAATGTACAGGGGCCTGGCACAGATACGCAGTATTTT
>TRBV2|NA|NA|TRBJ2-1
CASRGGGSSYNEQFF
TGTGCCAGCAGGGGGGGCGGGAGCTCCTACAATGAGCAGTTCTTC
>TRBV5-5|NA|NA|TRBJ2-7
CASSLYEGRVSYEQYF
TGTGCCAGCAGCTTGTACGAGGGGCGCGTCTCCTACGAGCAGTACTTC
>TRBV18|TRBD2|few|TRBJ2-7
CASSPPGLAGPDYEQYF
TGTGCCAGCTCACCACCGGGACTAGCGGGCCCTGACTACGAGCAGTACTTC
>TRBV28|NA|NA|TRBJ2-1
CASRVQRYEQFF
TGTGCCAGCAGGGTCCAAAGGTATGAGCAGTTCTTC
>TRBV7-2|NA|few|TRBJ2-5
CASSSPVGLGETQYF
TGTGCCAGCAGCTCCCCGGTAGGGCTTGGGGAGACCCAGTACTTC
>TRBV5-8|NA|few|TRBJ1-2
CASSLGEGRGYTF
TGTGCCAGCAGCTTGGGGGAGGGCCGGGGCTACACCTTC
>TRBV6-5|TRBD1|few|TRBJ2-1
CASRAGTGRHNEQFF
TGTGCCAGCAGGGCCGGGACAGGGAGACACAATGAGCAGTTCTTC
>TRBV15|NA|NA|TRBJ1-1
CATSRVNTEAFF
TGTGCCACCAGCAGAGTGAACACTGAAGCTTTCTTT
>TRBV15|NA|NA|TRBJ1-4
CATSRVRGGKATNEKLFF
TGTGCCACCAGCAGGGTCCGGGGAGGGAAGGCAACTAATGAAAAACTGTTTTTT
>TRBV9|TRBD1|NA|TRBJ1-4
CASSDGRTGLQEKLFF
TGTGCCAGCAGCGACGGGCGGACAGGGTTGCAAGAAAAACTGTTTTTT
>TRBV28|NA|NA|TRBJ1-3
CASSSSPGISGNTIYF
TGTGCCAGCAGTTCCTCGCCCGGGATCTCTGGAAACACCATATATTTT
>TRBV21-1|NA|NA|TRBJ2-3
CASSKISGQGSIGGTDTQYF
TGTGCCAGCAGCAAAATCTCGGGACAGGGTAGTATAGGTGGCACAGATACGCAGTATTTT
>TRBV5-1|TRBD1|NA|TRBJ2-3
CASRPVGTGSTDTQYF
TGCGCCAGCAGACCGGTGGGGACAGGTTCCACAGATACGCAGTATTTT
>TRBV7-5|NA|NA|TRBJ1-2
CARSDLTIRNVDYGYTF
TGTGCCAGAAGTGACCTCACGATTCGGAACGTCGACTATGGCTACACCTTC
>TRBV28|TRBD2|NA|TRBJ2-7
CASSRGGTFYEQYF
TGTGCCAGCAGCCGGGGGGGAACCTTCTACGAGCAGTACTTC
>TRBV19|NA|NA|TRBJ2-7
CATGRGLPYEQYF
TGTGCCACCGGAAGGGGACTGCCTTACGAGCAGTACTTC
>TRBV6-5|NA|few|TRBJ1-1
CASSYGSGTEAFF
TGTGCCAGCAGTTACGGGTCTGGGACTGAAGCTTTCTTT
>TRBV21-1|NA|NA|TRBJ2-7
CASKSNRQGQDSYEQYF
TGTGCCAGCAAAAGTAATAGGCAGGGACAAGACTCCTACGAGCAGTACTTC
>TRBV28|TRBD1|NA|TRBJ1-4
CASSLPRGQGSEKLFF
TGTGCCAGCAGCCTTCCAAGGGGACAGGGAAGTGAAAAACTGTTTTTT
>TRBV18|NA|NA|TRBJ1-6
CASSGGQNSPLHF
TGTGCCAGCTCAGGAGGGCAGAATTCACCCCTCCACTTT
>TRBV5-1|NA|once|TRBJ1-1
CASSLTGLGTEAFF
TGCGCCAGCAGCTTGACAGGGTTGGGCACTGAAGCTTTCTTT
>TRBV6-6|NA|once|TRBJ2-3
CASSPPSTDTQYF
TGTGCCAGCAGTCCCCCTAGCACAGATACGCAGTATTTT
>TRBV19|NA|NA|TRBJ1-2
CASSNRRTAYGYTF
TGTGCCAGTAGTAACCGGCGGACGGCCTATGGCTACACCTTC
>TRBV29-1|NA|NA|TRBJ1-3
CSAAPNIGNTIYF
TGCAGCGCTGCGCCAAACATCGGAAACACCATATATTTT
>TRBV9|TRBD1|NA|TRBJ1-5
CASSAGQGGQPQHF
TGTGCCAGCAGCGCGGGACAGGGAGGCCAGCCCCAGCATTTT
>TRBV19|TRBD2|NA|TRBJ2-1
CASRGREFKDEQFF
TGTGCCAGTAGGGGGCGGGAGTTTAAGGATGAGCAGTTCTTC
>TRBV19|NA|NA|TRBJ2-1
CASSTAADSHNEQFF
TGTGCCAGTAGTACAGCCGCCGATAGCCACAATGAGCAGTTCTTC
>TRBV14|NA|few|TRBJ2-5
CASSQAAQETQYF
TGTGCCAGCAGCCAAGCCGCTCAAGAGACCCAGTACTTC
>TRBV29-1|NA|NA|TRBJ2-6
CSARVGSGANVLTF
TGCAGCGCAAGGGTAGGCTCTGGGGCCAACGTCCTGACTTTC
>TRBV29-1|TRBD1|NA|TRBJ2-4
CSVQWTGKNIQYF
TGCAGCGTTCAATGGACAGGAAAAAACATTCAGTACTTC
>TRBV9|TRBD1|NA|TRBJ1-6
CASSVRQGGSPLHF
TGTGCCAGCAGCGTCCGACAGGGCGGTTCACCCCTCCACTTT